The 18 T cell receptor beta chains below all came from one sample that was sequenced in a study of blood T cell repertoires in COVID-19. The method was immunoSEQ multiplex PCR; TCRdb's version includes in-frame clones alone and lacks a portion of them. This sample carries about 480,000 clones, roughly nine tenths of them seen once, and the ten largest clones take about 0.91%. The sequenced sample consisted of peripheral blood. These receptor sequences come from a man in his late teens or twenties with COVID-19, enrolled during active disease.

The rearrangement uses TRBV27 and TRBJ2-3; D is perhaps TRBD1 (5 bases). This CDR3 is built from 14 residues. Germline CDR1 reads MNHEY; CDR2 reads SMNVEV (reference sequence). The V gene lost 3 bases and the J gene lost 0 bases, with 7 bases spanning the gap. The CDR3 region has the DNA TGTGCCAGCAGTTTCCAGGGAAGCACAGATACGCAGTATTTT. This gives the protein CASSFQGSTDTQYF.

CDR3 region: CASSTDRQGEQFF. Here the CDR3 DNA reads TGTGCCAGCAGCACAGACAGGCAGGGTGAGCAGTTCTTC. The chain has TRBV5-4 and TRBJ2-1, with D possibly being TRBD1 (6 bases). Trimming removed 4 bases from V and 9 bases from J, with 14 bases in between. Germline V gene sequence: CDR1 SGHNT, CDR2 YYREEE (reference sequence). This CDR3 is 13 amino acids long.

The V and J genes are TRBV4-2 and TRBJ2-5; weak D call: TRBD2 (5 bases). The CDR3 is 13 residues long. Trimming left V 5 bases short and J 0 bases short, with 7 bases between. CDR1 is LGHNA, CDR2 YNFKEQ, per germline. DNA of the CDR3: TGTGCCAGCAGCGAGGGCCACCAAGAGACCCAGTACTTC. It encodes CASSEGHQETQYF.

The gene calls are TRBV4-1 and TRBJ2-1, with D possibly being TRBD1 (6 bases). V shed 2 bases and J shed 2 bases, with 10 bases lying between them. CDR1 is MGHRA and CDR2 is YSYEKL in the germline V gene. CDR3 length: 15 amino acids. CDR3 residues: CASSQLGTPYNEQFF. CDR3 coding DNA: TGCGCCAGCAGCCAACTTGGGACACCCTACAATGAGCAGTTCTTC.

The sample holds one count of this clone. This chain joins TRBV4-1 and TRBJ1-1; 9 bases line up with TRBD1. Unmatched junction bases numbered 3, after V lost 2 bases and J lost 5 bases. Germline V gives CDR1 MGHRA, CDR2 YSYEKL. This CDR3 spans 14 amino acids. CDR3 bases: TGCGCCAGCAGCCAATGGGACAGGGTAACTGAAGCTTTCTTT. Amino acids: CASSQWDRVTEAFF.

The rearrangement uses TRBV28 and TRBJ2-5; 8 bases map to TRBD1. J gave up 1 base and V 5 bases, and 6 bases lay outside the gene matches. This CDR3 is 15 amino acids long. Germline lookup yields CDR1 MDHEN and CDR2 SYDVKM. CDR3 protein: CASSLGTGRQETQYF. DNA of the CDR3: TGTGCCAGCAGTCTAGGGACAGGACGCCAAGAGACCCAGTACTTC. The full variable domain, rest sourced from reference TRBV28 and TRBJ2-5, is DVKVTQSSRYLVKRTGEKVFLECVQDMDHENMFWYRQDPGLGLRLIYFSYDVKMKEKGDIPEGYSVSREKKERFSLILESASTNQTSMYLCASSLGTGRQETQYFGPGTRLLVL.

The chain joins TRBV20-1 to TRBJ2-1; D gene ambiguous. Trimming left V 6 bases short and J 7 bases short, with 10 bases between. Germline CDR1 reads DFQATT; CDR2 reads SNEGSKA (reference sequence). CDR3 size: 11 residues. CDR3 region: CSAQLGNEQFF. The CDR3 DNA reads as TGCAGTGCGCAGCTAGGTAATGAGCAGTTCTTC.

The chain is built from TRBV29-1 and TRBJ2-7; TRBD2 is a possible D gene (6 bases). Trimming removed 0 bases at V and 4 bases at J, with 16 bases between. This CDR3 is built from 15 residues. CDR1 SQVTM and CDR2 ANQGSEA come from the germline V gene. The CDR3 protein is CSVEDQEGFEYEQYF. CDR3 DNA: TGCAGCGTTGAAGATCAGGAGGGTTTCGAATACGAGCAGTACTTC.

The rearrangement links TRBV19 to TRBJ1-1; 8 nucleotides line up with TRBD1. This CDR3 region has 13 residues. Germline loops: CDR1 LNHDA, CDR2 SQIVND (reference sequence). The junction had 4 bases not matched to a gene; V was cut back by 7 bases and J by 3 bases. In DNA, the CDR3 is TGTGCCAGTACCGAACAGGGGGACACTGAAGCTTTCTTT. Amino acid sequence: CASTEQGDTEAFF.

This chain connects TRBV5-1 to TRBJ2-3; no reliable D call. Trimming removed 4 bases at V and 2 bases at J, with 11 bases between. Germline values: CDR1 SGHRS, CDR2 YFSETQ. This CDR3 spans 14 amino acids. CDR3 in DNA: TGCGCCAGCAGCAGAGTCGACAACACAGATACGCAGTATTTT. Translated: CASSRVDNTDTQYF. The whole variable domain, remainder taken from reference TRBV5-1 and TRBJ2-3, is KAGVTQTPRYLIKTRGQQVTLSCSPISGHRSVSWYQQTPGQGLQFLFEYFSETQRNKGNFPGRFSGRQFSNSRSEMNVSTLELGDSALYLCASSRVDNTDTQYFGPGTRLTVL.

The rearrangement uses TRBV5-8 and TRBJ1-5; D is unclear. V shed 1 base and J shed 1 base, with 3 bases lying between them. This CDR3 has 13 amino acids. The germline V gene encodes CDR1 SGHTS and CDR2 YDEGEE. CDR3 loop: CASSLLSNQPQHF. The CDR3 DNA is TGTGCCAGCAGCTTGCTCAGCAATCAGCCCCAGCATTTT.

The rearrangement uses TRBV12-3 or TRBV12-4 and TRBJ2-7; no reliable D call. V was pared by 2 bases and J by 5 bases, with 4 bases between. The CDR3 is 11 residues long. The chain's CDR3 is CASSLTNEQYF. The CDR3 DNA is TGTGCCAGCAGTTTAACTAACGAGCAGTACTTC.

This chain links TRBV11-3 with TRBJ2-2; D is unresolved. The CDR3 consists of 14 residues. Trimming stripped 2 bases from V and 1 base from J, with 5 bases between. CDR1 is SGHNT and CDR2 is YENEEA in the germline V gene. Written as DNA, the CDR3 is TGTGCCAGCAGCTTACTCAGGAACACCGGGGAGCTGTTTTTT. Protein sequence: CASSLLRNTGELFF.

The V gene is TRBV12-3 or TRBV12-4, the J gene TRBJ1-2, with D perhaps TRBD1 (5 bases). Deletions cut 1 base from V and 6 bases from J, with 9 bases between. This CDR3 is built from 13 residues. CDR3 coding DNA: TGTGCCAGCAGTTTAGTAGGGGATGATGGCTACACCTTC. Its protein is CASSLVGDDGYTF.

This sequence joins TRBV9 and TRBJ1-2; TRBD1 matches 10 bases. The CDR3 totals 15 residues. Trimming at V came to 3 bases and at J to 8 bases, leaving 10 bases not matched to a gene. Germline assignment: CDR1 SGDLS and CDR2 YYNGEE. In nucleotides, the CDR3 is TGTGCCAGCAGCGGACGGGACAGGGGACGGATGGGCTACACCTTC. Encoded protein: CASSGRDRGRMGYTF.

This chain connects TRBV19 to TRBJ1-2; D is unresolved. Trimming cost V 4 bases and J 4 bases, with 10 bases left between them. The CDR3 covers 13 residues. The germline gives CDR1 LNHDA, CDR2 SQIVND (reference sequence). CDR3 bases: TGTGCCAGTAGTACCGGAGGATTCTATGGCTACACCTTC. It translates to CASSTGGFYGYTF.

The genes are TRBV10-3 and TRBJ2-5, with D maybe TRBD1 (6 bases). The CDR3 runs to 13 residues. Per the germline V gene, CDR1 is ENHRY and CDR2 is SYGVKD. V lost 4 bases to trimming and J lost 2 bases, with 8 bases between them. DNA for the CDR3: TGTGCCATCAGTGGGACAGCTCAAGAGACCCAGTACTTC. The encoded protein is CAISGTAQETQYF.

The V and J genes are TRBV6-6 and TRBJ1-5; D uncertain. The germline V and J ends were trimmed by 6 bases and 5 bases, with 14 bases remaining between them. The CDR3 has 14 residues. Germline CDR1 is MNHNY and CDR2 is SVGAGI (reference sequence). CDR3 coding DNA: TGTGCCAGCAGCTTCGGCCAGCGAGATCAGCCCCAGCATTTT. Translating it yields CASSFGQRDQPQHF.